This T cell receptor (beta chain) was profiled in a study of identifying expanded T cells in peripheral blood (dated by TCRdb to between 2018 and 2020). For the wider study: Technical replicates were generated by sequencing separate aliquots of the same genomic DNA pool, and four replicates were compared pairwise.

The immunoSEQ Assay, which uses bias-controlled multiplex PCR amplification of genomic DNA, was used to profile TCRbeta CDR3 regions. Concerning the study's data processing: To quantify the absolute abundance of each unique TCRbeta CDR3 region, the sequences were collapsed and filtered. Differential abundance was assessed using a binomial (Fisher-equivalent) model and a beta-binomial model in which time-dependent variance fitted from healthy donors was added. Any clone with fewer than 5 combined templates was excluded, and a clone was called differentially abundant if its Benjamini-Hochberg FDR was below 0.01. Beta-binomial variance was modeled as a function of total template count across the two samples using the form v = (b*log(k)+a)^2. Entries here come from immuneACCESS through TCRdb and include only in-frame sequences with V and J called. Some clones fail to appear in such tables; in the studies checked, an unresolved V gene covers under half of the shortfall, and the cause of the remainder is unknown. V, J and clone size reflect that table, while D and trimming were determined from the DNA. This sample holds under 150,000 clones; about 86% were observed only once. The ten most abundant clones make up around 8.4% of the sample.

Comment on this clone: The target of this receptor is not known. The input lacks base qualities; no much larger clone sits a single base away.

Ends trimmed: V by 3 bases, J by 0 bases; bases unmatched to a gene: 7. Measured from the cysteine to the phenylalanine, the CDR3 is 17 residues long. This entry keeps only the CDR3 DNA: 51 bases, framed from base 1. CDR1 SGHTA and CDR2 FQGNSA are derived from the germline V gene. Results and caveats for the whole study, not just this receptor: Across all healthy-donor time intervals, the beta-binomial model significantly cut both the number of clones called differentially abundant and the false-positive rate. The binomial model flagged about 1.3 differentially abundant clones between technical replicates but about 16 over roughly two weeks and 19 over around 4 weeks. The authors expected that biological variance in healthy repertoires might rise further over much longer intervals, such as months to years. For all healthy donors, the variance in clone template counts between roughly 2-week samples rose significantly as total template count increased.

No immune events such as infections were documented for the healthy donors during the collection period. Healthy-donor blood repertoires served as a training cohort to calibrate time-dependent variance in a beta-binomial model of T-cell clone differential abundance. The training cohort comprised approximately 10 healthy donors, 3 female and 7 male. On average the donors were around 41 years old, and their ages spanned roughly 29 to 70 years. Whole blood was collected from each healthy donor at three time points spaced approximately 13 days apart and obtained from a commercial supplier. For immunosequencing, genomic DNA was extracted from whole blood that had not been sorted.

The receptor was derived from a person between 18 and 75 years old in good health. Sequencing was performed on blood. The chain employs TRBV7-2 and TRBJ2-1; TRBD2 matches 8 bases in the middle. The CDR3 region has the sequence CASSFRAGADSYNEQFF. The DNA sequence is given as TGTGCCAGCAGCTTCCGAGCGGGAGCTGACTCCTACAATGAGCAGTTCTTC.